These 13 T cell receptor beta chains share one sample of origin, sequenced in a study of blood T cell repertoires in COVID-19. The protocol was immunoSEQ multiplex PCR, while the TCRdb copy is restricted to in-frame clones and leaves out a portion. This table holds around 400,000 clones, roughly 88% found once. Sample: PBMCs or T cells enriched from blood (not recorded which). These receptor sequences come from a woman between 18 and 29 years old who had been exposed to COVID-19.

This CDR3 reads CASSYSTRPYSYEQYF. CDR3 DNA: TGTGCCAGCAGTTACTCGACTAGGCCCTACTCCTACGAGCAGTACTTC. The chain combines TRBV6-2 or TRBV6-3 with TRBJ2-7; tentative D call: TRBD2 (6 bases). CDR3 size: 16 residues. Germline V lookup: CDR1 MNHEY, CDR2 SVGEGT. V lost 0 bases and J 0 bases, leaving 12 bases between the germline ends.

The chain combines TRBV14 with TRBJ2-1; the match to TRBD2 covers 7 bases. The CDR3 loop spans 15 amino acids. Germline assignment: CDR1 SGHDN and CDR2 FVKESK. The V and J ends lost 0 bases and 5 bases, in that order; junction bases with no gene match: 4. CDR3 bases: TGTGCCAGCAGCCAAGATCCGGGGGGTAACAATGAGCAGTTCTTC. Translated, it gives CASSQDPGGNNEQFF.

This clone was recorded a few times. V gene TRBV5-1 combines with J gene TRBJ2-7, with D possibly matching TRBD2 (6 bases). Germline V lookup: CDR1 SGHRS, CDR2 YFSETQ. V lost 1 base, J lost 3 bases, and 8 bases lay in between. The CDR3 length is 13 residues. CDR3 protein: CASSLSGVYEQYF. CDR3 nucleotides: TGCGCCAGCAGCTTGTCGGGGGTCTACGAGCAGTACTTC.

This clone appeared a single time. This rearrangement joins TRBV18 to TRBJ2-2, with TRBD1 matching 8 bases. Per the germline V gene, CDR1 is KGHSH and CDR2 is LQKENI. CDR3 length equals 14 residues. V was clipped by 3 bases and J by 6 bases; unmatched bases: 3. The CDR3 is CASSPGQAAGELFF. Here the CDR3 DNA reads TGTGCCAGCTCACCGGGACAGGCGGCCGGGGAGCTGTTTTTT. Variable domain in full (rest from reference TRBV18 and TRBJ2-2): NAGVMQNPRHLVRRRGQEARLRCSPMKGHSHVYWYRQLPEEGLKFMVYLQKENIIDESGMPKERFSAEFPKEGPSILRIQQVVRGDSAAYFCASSPGQAAGELFFGEGSRLTVL.

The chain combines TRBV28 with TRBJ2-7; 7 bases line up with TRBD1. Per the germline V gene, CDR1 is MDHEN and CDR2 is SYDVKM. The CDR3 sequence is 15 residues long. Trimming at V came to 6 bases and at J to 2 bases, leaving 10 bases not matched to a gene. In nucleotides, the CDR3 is TGTGCCAGCAGCACCCTCCAGGGGGTCGCCTACGAGCAGTACTTC. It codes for CASSTLQGVAYEQYF.

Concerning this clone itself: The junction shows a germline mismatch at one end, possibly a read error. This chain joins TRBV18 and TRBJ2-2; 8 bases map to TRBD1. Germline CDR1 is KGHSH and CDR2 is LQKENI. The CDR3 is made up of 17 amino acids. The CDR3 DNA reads TGTGCCAGCTCACCTCCGGGACAGGTCCTGAACGCCGGGGAGCTGTTTTTT. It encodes CASSPPGQVLNAGELFF.

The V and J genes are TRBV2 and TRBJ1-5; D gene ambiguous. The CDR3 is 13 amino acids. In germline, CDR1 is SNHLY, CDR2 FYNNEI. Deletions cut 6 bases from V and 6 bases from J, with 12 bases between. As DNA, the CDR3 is TGTGCCAGCAGAACGGAAGGAGGTCAGCCCCAGCATTTT. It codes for CASRTEGGQPQHF.

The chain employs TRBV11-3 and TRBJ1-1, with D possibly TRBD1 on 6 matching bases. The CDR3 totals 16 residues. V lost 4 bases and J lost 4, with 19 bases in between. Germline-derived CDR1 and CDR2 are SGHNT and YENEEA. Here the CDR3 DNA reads TGTGCCAGCAGCTCCAATGCTGGGGGCCAGGGCACTGAAGCTTTCTTT. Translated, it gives CASSSNAGGQGTEAFF.

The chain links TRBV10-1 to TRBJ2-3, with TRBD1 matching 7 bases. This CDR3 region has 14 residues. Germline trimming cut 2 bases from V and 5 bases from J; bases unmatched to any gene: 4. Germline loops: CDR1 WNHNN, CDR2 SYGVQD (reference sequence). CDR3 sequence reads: CASSERGLEDTQYF. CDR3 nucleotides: TGCGCCAGCAGTGAGAGGGGGCTGGAAGATACGCAGTATTTT.

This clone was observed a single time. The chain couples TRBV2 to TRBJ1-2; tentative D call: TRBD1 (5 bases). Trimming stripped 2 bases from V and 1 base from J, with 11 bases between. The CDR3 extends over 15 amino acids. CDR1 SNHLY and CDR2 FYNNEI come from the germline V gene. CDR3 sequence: CASSESQGLNYGYTF. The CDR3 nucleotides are TGTGCCAGCAGTGAATCGCAGGGCCTTAACTATGGCTACACCTTC. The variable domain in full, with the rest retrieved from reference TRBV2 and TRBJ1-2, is EPEVTQTPSHQVTQMGQEVILRCVPISNHLYFYWYRQILGQKVEFLVSFYNNEISEKSEIFDDQFSVERPDGSNFTLKIRSTKLEDSAMYFCASSESQGLNYGYTFGSGTRLTVV.

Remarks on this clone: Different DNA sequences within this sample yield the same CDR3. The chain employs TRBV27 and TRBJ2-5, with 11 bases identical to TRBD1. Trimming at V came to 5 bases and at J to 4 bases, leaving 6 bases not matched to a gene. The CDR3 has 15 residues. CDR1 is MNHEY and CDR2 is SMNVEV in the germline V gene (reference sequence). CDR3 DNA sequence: TGTGCCAGCAGTCCAGGGACAGGGGGTCGAGAGACCCAGTACTTC. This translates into CASSPGTGGRETQYF.

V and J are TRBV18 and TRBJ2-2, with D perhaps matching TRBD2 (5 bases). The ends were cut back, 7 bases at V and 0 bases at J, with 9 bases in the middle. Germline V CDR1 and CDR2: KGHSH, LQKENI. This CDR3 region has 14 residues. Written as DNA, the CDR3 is TGTGCCAGCTTTAGCGCCGCGAACACCGGGGAGCTGTTTTTT. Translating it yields CASFSAANTGELFF.

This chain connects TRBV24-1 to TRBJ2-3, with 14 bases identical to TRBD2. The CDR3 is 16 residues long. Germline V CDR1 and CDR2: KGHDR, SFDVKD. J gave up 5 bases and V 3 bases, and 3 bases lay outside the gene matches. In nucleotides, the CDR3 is TGTGCCACCAGTGATCCTGGACTAGCGGGGGGAGATACGCAGTATTTT. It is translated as CATSDPGLAGGDTQYF.